This T cell receptor (beta chain) was found in a study of cytomegalovirus exposure and HLA in healthy donors. Study-wide context: There were 90 million to 140 million unique TCR beta sequences, drawn from about 180 million T cells, in an earlier analysis.

The study ran its PCR with 60 Vbeta and 13 Jbeta primers. Produced via immunoSEQ multiplex PCR; TCRdb's table is partial and in-frame only. The table shows roughly 80,000 clones, with roughly two thirds occurring only once. Trimming took 8 bases from V and 4 from J; bases not matched to a gene: 7. CDR3 size: 13 residues. CDR1 and CDR2 (germline): MNHEY, SVGAGI. Regarding the study as a whole: The classifier, whose performance was assessed in both the original and validation cohorts, reportedly diagnosed cytomegalovirus status with high specificity and sensitivity.

On this clone itself: Its specificity is unknown.

Sequenced: PBMCs. This chain joins TRBV6-5 and TRBJ1-2, with 7 bases matching TRBD1. The TCR originated in a woman aged 45-60 years in good health and CMV-seropositive. This chain's CDR3 is CASRDRDIYGYTF. The DNA for the CDR3 is TGTGCCAGCCGCGACAGGGACATCTATGGCTACACCTTC.